This T cell receptor (beta chain) was captured in a study of shared clonotypes between healthy human individuals (dated by TCRdb to 2019 to 2021). Concerning the study at large: A couple of women and a few men aged 18 to 49 years were included in the cohort. For each donor, CD4 naive and CD4 memory were each run on three plates, CD8 naive on two plates, and CD8 memory on one plate. Blood TCR repertoires of five healthy adults were deeply sequenced to estimate repertoire size and the extent of clonotype sharing between individuals. To increase sequencing depth and limit assay-specific biases, TCR repertoire library preparation and sequencing were carried out by different laboratories using diverse techniques. Between about 0.8 and 9 billion PBMCs per donor were obtained by leukapheresis. Results the study describes overall, beyond this receptor: Because the study included a small number of donors, the genetic and exposure-history diversity represented was limited. Clonotypes shared by all four sorted-subset donors showed higher generation probabilities than non-shared clonotypes. Sampling was limited to blood, and TCR repertoires in tissue likely differ from TCR repertoires in blood. Even with the large sequencing depth, rarefaction of the sorted-subset datasets indicated that sequencing was incomplete. Naive subsets generally had larger estimated clonotype richness than memory subsets did. Pairwise subsampling led to the expectation that sequencing depth would affect the degree of clonotype sharing among donors. About 4.5% of naive CD4, approximately 3.7% of naive CD8, about 2.5% of memory CD4, and 0.4% of memory CD8 clonotypes were shared across several donors.

Using the deep immunoSEQ assay, TCR CDR3 regions were amplified from genomic DNA by multiplex PCR. Extracted genomic DNA from each cell subset was distributed evenly across all wells of several immunoSEQ 96-well plates, and each plate was treated as a replicate. Each replicate PCR for sorted subsets received about 0.2 ug genomic DNA, equal to about 30,000 T cell genomes. Purified libraries were measured with a Qubit 3.0 fluorometer, size-checked on a Bioanalyzer 2100, and measured again with the KAPA Library Quantification kit. Each immunoSEQ 96-well plate was sequenced on its own single-read 150-cycle Illumina NextSeq 550 flow cell. On the authors' methods: Because the immunoSEQ output held only junctional sequences and lacked quality scores, the filtering could not match the filtering applied to full-length reads. To assign V/J genes and CDR3, sequences were annotated using PyIR, a Python wrapper for IgBLAST v1.9, with IMGT germline references. Reads were removed for weak V/J assignments (E-value above 1e-6), missing CDR3, stop codons, out-of-frame junctions, or ambiguous translated residues. V3J clonotypes were defined by identical inferred V gene, J gene, and CDR3 amino acid sequence. Percentage overlap between repertoires was computed as shared unique clonotypes divided by the size of the smaller repertoire. Three approaches were used to assess repertoire richness: RTK rarefaction, the Chao1 estimator, and Recon v2.1 estimates of unobserved clonotypes. For all TCRbeta clonotypes obtained by the gDNA method from a few donors, generation probabilities were computed with OLGA. The table comes from immuneACCESS by way of TCRdb, which keeps in-frame sequences with V and J called. Part of the clones is missing from these tables; in studies checked, under half for an unresolved V gene and the rest for unknown reasons. The V and J calls and the clone size are those of that table, but D and trimming were determined from the DNA. Here the sample has about 800,000 clones; just over 95% occur a single time. The top ten clones comprise under 0.3% of the sample.

For the CD8 naive samples, CD45RO-negative cells were positively selected for CCR7, yielding a CD45RA+CCR7+ population from which TemRA cells were excluded. Healthy HIV-negative adults with no recently reported acute infections or vaccinations were included as donors. Every donor was a Caucasian adult living in Nashville, Tennessee, USA. Blood was collected by leukapheresis, and PBMCs were isolated by Ficoll-Histopaque density gradient centrifugation and then cryopreserved in liquid nitrogen vapor phase. Analytical flow cytometry was used to check the purity and quantity of each magnetically sorted T cell population. Each sorted fraction had its genomic DNA isolated and then quantified by UV absorbance on a Nanodrop 2000c. As to this clone: The antigen it binds to is not known. Per-base quality was not reported, and no clone a single base away is much larger than it.

This TCR was recovered from a man aged 25-45 years in good health. Material: naive CD8+ T cells sorted from blood. In light of the paper, this sample's cell subset or site label describes: CD45RA+CCR7+.

The sequence in DNA is TGTGCCAGCAGCTTTACGATAGGGAGCGGGAGGGATGATGAGCAGTTCTTC. The translation is CASSFTIGSGRDDEQFF. The rearranged segments are TRBV7-6 and TRBJ2-1; 10 central bases correspond to TRBD2. Trimming removed 3 bases from V and 8 bases from J; the gene matches leave 13 bases unexplained. The CDR3 goes from the cysteine to the phenylalanine over 17 residues. The retained sequence is limited to the CDR3, 51 bases, with the frame set at the first base. The germline V gene gives CDR1 as SGHVS and CDR2 as FNYEAQ.